The rows below give T cell receptor beta chains drawn from one sample of a study of shared T cell receptors in the human thymus. Produced via immunoSEQ multiplex PCR; TCRdb's table is partial and in-frame only. In the table there are about 660,000 clones, approximately 87% of which are singletons. The sample was also reused in another study, on human thymus T cells.

Sample: thymocytes. The receptors were gathered from a boy less than two years old with a congenital heart defect. CDR3s include the opening cysteine and the closing phenylalanine or tryptophan.

length: 13
V: TRBV27
CDR3: CASSFRRGYGYTF

length: 18
V: TRBV28
CDR3: CASSTDPPGDRAGNTIYF

length: 15
V: TRBV7-9
CDR3: CASSLVHTRTDTQYF

length: 17
V: TRBV5-6
CDR3: CASSLAGGGGQDYGYTF

length: 18
V: TRBV19
CDR3: CASSIPGTSISNTGELFF

length: 15
V: TRBV4-2
CDR3: CASSQDGEVQETQYF

length: 16
V: TRBV11-2
CDR3: CASSGLAGGPRKTQYF

length: 19
V: TRBV6-1
CDR3: CASSEGVGHHDNSGNTIYF

length: 13
V: TRBV18
CDR3: CASSPGGIYEQYF

length: 14
V: TRBV29-1
CDR3: CSVVGQDAGNTIYF

length: 16
V: TRBV4-3
CDR3: CASSQGGQFFTDTQYF

length: 16
V: TRBV27
CDR3: CASSSIAGGPSKEQFF

length: 15
V: TRBV2
CDR3: CASSVGLTGNQPQHF

length: 17
V: TRBV5-6
CDR3: CASREQQGARGTGELFF

length: 16
V: TRBV27
CDR3: CASSLSFGGPSHGYTF

length: 14
V: TRBV19
CDR3: CASRRGTGYTEAFF

length: 14
V: TRBV6-1
CDR3: CASSELRGCTEAFF

length: 14
V: TRBV27
CDR3: CATCGEQGAGEQFF

length: 16
V: TRBV6-6
CDR3: CASSPKQDTYTGELFF

length: 13
V: TRBV5-1
CDR3: CASSLDGGNTIYF

length: 12
V: TRBV5-5
CDR3: CASSSGQETQYF

length: 14
V: TRBV11-2
CDR3: CASSRGGFSYEQYF

length: 17
V: TRBV5-6
CDR3: CASSPPGWRDRVRPLHF

length: 15
V: TRBV7-2
CDR3: CASSLSSGGAYEQYF

length: 15
V: TRBV5-4
CDR3: CASSLLWRSTDTQYF

length: 15
V: TRBV19
CDR3: CASSIIGTGRQPQHF

length: 16
V: TRBV6-5
CDR3: CASSYPRGQGDTEAFF

length: 20
V: TRBV4-3
CDR3: CASSQDQESPHRVNTGELFF

length: 16
V: TRBV7-9
CDR3: CASSLVFSGIEYGYTF

length: 15
V: TRBV19
CDR3: CASRGGAGGPGTQYF

length: 14
V: TRBV5-6
CDR3: CASSERGLTTEAFF

length: 17
V: TRBV5-5
CDR3: CASSLAVKAGWNEKLFF

length: 18
V: TRBV7-2
CDR3: CASSPQVGLAGTTDTQYF

length: 13
V: TRBV11-2
CDR3: CASSLRGGDEQYF

length: 18
V: TRBV18
CDR3: CASSPGTGSLHSNQPQHF

length: 15
V: TRBV28
CDR3: CASSSRTGLREKLFF

length: 14
V: TRBV19
CDR3: CASSIGTREGEQFF

length: 19
V: TRBV9
CDR3: CASSPRGRAGLSGANVLTF

length: 16
V: TRBV15
CDR3: CATWRAGGNDTGELFF

length: 13
V: TRBV19
CDR3: CASNRQGNYGYTF

length: 16
V: TRBV4-3
CDR3: CASSQLAEVPTDTQYF

length: 13
V: TRBV27
CDR3: CASSRDRPYEQYF